These 10 T cell receptor beta chains came from one sample sequenced in a study of cytomegalovirus exposure and HLA in healthy donors (dated by TCRdb to the late 2010s). Libraries were constructed by the immunoSEQ multiplex PCR assay. The multiplex PCR relied on a mix of 60 forward primers for TCR Vbeta segments and 13 reverse primers for TCR Jbeta segments. TCRdb took this table from immuneACCESS and kept in-frame rearrangements with V and J called. Such tables lack part of the clones; where checked against another copy, unresolved V genes explain under half of the gap, and the rest is unexplained. The sample table holds about 170,000 clones, of which 62% were seen once. About 3.2% of the sample belongs to the ten largest clones. Material: PBMCs. Every receptor here comes from a man aged 40-55 years in good health and CMV-seronegative.

This clone turned up a few times. The chain carries TRBV19 and TRBJ2-1, with D maybe TRBD2 (6 bases). The V gene lost 7 bases and the J gene lost 8 bases, with 21 bases spanning the gap. The germline gives CDR1 LNHDA, CDR2 SQIVND (reference sequence). CDR3 length: 15 amino acids. The CDR3 reads CASTNPGLRPDEQFF. The CDR3 coding sequence is TGTGCCAGTACTAACCCGGGACTGCGCCCCGATGAGCAGTTCTTC.

This clone was counted between two and nine times. The chain recombines TRBV5-8 with TRBJ1-2; D unclear. The CDR3 consists of 13 residues. Germline V gene data show CDR1 as SGHTS and CDR2 as YDEGEE. Trimming took off 4 bases at V and 7 bases at J, with 14 bases between the two ends. This chain's CDR3 is CASSQSQRSGYTF. The DNA for the CDR3 is TGTGCCAGCAGCCAGTCTCAGAGGAGTGGCTACACCTTC.

J is TRBJ1-2 and V is TRBV6-1; maybe TRBD1 (5 bases). V was trimmed by 4 bases and J by 2 bases, leaving 20 bases between them. The CDR3 loop spans 17 amino acids. Germline V gene data show CDR1 as MNHNS and CDR2 as SASEGT. The CDR3: CASSGTGDTEMNYGYTF. Here the CDR3 DNA reads TGTGCCAGCAGTGGCACAGGAGACACGGAGATGAACTATGGCTACACCTTC.

This chain joins TRBV29-1 and TRBJ1-6, with 8 positions matching TRBD1. Trimming at V came to 6 bases and at J to 6 bases, leaving 7 bases not matched to a gene. This CDR3 has 14 amino acids. From germline, CDR1 is SQVTM and CDR2 ANQGSEA. CDR3 region: CSVGTGEVNSPLHF. The CDR3 nucleotides read TGCAGCGTCGGGACAGGCGAAGTTAATTCACCCCTCCACTTT.

This clone came up a few times. The gene calls are TRBV2 and TRBJ2-5; 7 bases align to TRBD1. The ends lost 3 bases at V and 5 bases at J; junction bases unmatched: 3. Germline assignment: CDR1 SNHLY and CDR2 FYNNEI. The CDR3 sequence is 13 residues long. The CDR3 region has the DNA TGTGCCAGCAGTGACCTCAGGGGGGAGACCCAGTACTTC. The encoded protein is CASSDLRGETQYF.

This sequence joins TRBV7-6 and TRBJ2-1, with D possibly being TRBD1 (6 bases). Germline values: CDR1 SGHVS, CDR2 FNYEAQ. Deletions cut 7 bases from V and 5 bases from J, with 15 bases between. The CDR3 consists of 14 residues. CDR3 coding DNA: TGTGCCAGCATGCAGTCGGGGACACACAATGAGCAGTTCTTC. The encoded protein is CASMQSGTHNEQFF.

This sequence joins TRBV9 and TRBJ2-3; D ambiguous. CDR3 length: 17 amino acids. CDR1 and CDR2 from the germline V gene are SGDLS and YYNGEE. With 4 bases removed from V and 1 base from J, the gap between germline ends came to 19 bases. Here the CDR3 reads CASSPDPDEVGTDTQYF. CDR3 sequence (DNA): TGTGCCAGCAGCCCCGATCCCGACGAGGTAGGCACAGATACGCAGTATTTT.

The rearrangement uses TRBV10-2 and TRBJ2-5, with TRBD2 as a possible D gene (7 bases). Trimming left V 4 bases short and J 5 bases short, with 14 bases between. The CDR3 consists of 14 residues. Germline V CDR1 and CDR2: WSHSY, SAAADI. CDR3 coding DNA: TGCGCCAGCAGTGTTGGGGGGGCCGGGGAGACCCAGTACTTC. It translates to CASSVGGAGETQYF.

The chain has TRBV27 and TRBJ1-5, with 10 positions matching TRBD1. V was clipped by 5 bases and J by 4 bases; unmatched bases: 8. This CDR3 has 16 amino acids. CDR1 is MNHEY and CDR2 is SMNVEV in the germline V gene (reference sequence). The CDR3 nucleotides read TGTGCCAGCAGTCCCACCGGGACAGGGGTTAATCAGCCCCAGCATTTT. It specifies CASSPTGTGVNQPQHF.

The rearrangement uses TRBV9 and TRBJ2-5; 10 bases map to TRBD2. V lost 3 bases and J lost 4; bases outside the gene matches: 9. Germline-derived CDR1 and CDR2 are SGDLS and YYNGEE. The CDR3 consists of 16 residues. CDR3 in DNA: TGTGCCAGCAGCGGCCCGAGCGGGAGGGCGGGAGAGACCCAGTACTTC. Amino acids: CASSGPSGRAGETQYF.